The 11 T cell receptor beta chains below were found in one sample sequenced in a study of blood T cell repertoires in COVID-19. The method was immunoSEQ multiplex PCR; TCRdb's version includes in-frame clones alone and lacks a portion of them. The sample lists some 160,000 clones; approximately 86% were seen once. The sequenced sample consisted of PBMCs or T cells enriched from blood (not recorded which). The receptor source for this set is a middle-aged woman who had recovered from COVID-19.

This sequence joins TRBV9 and TRBJ2-7, with 7 bases lining up with TRBD2. This CDR3 contains 15 residues. Germline V gene sequence: CDR1 SGDLS, CDR2 YYNGEE. Trimming at V came to 0 bases and at J to 0 bases, leaving 3 bases not matched to a gene. CDR3 sequence: CASSVEAGASYEQYF. DNA of the CDR3: TGTGCCAGCAGCGTAGAGGCGGGAGCCTCCTACGAGCAGTACTTC.

CDR3 in amino acids: CASSADRGDNEKLFF. The CDR3 region has the DNA TGTGCCAGCAGCGCCGACAGGGGGGATAATGAAAAACTGTTTTTT. The chain links TRBV9 to TRBJ1-4, with 9 bases lining up with TRBD1. The ends lost 3 bases at V and 4 bases at J; junction bases unmatched: 4. Germline V lookup: CDR1 SGDLS, CDR2 YYNGEE. This CDR3 contains 15 residues.

The chain carries TRBV4-2 and TRBJ2-3; D unclear. Between the trimmed V and J ends, which lost 0 bases and 0 bases, there was a span of 10 bases. CDR3 size: 16 residues. Germline CDR1 reads LGHNA; CDR2 reads YNFKEQ. This CDR3 is CASSQDPITSTDTQYF. The CDR3 region has the DNA TGTGCCAGCAGCCAAGATCCAATTACTAGCACAGATACGCAGTATTTT.

The chain links TRBV12-3 or TRBV12-4 to TRBJ2-3; D is undetermined. The CDR3 has 13 amino acids. V was pared by 3 bases and J by 1 base, with 5 bases between. The CDR3 nucleotides read TGTGCCAGCAGTTTGAGCGGCACAGATACGCAGTATTTT. Translated, it gives CASSLSGTDTQYF.

V is TRBV7-3 and J is TRBJ1-2; D ambiguous. Per germline, CDR1 SGHTA and CDR2 FQGTGA. The length of the CDR3 is 12 residues. V was cut by 2 bases and J by 4 bases, with 5 bases left in between. The CDR3 loop reads CASSLGSYGYTF. Here the CDR3 DNA reads TGTGCCAGCAGCTTAGGGAGCTATGGCTACACCTTC.

The CDR3, as DNA: TGCGCCAGCAGCCAAACCGGACAGGGAGTACAGCCCCAGCATTTT. Translating it yields CASSQTGQGVQPQHF. The chain uses TRBV4-1 and TRBJ1-5; 8 nucleotides line up with TRBD1. V was pared by 2 bases and J by 7 bases, with 7 bases of the junction left unmatched. The CDR3 consists of 15 residues. Germline CDR1 is MGHRA and CDR2 is YSYEKL.

V usage is TRBV12-5 and J usage is TRBJ2-1, with D possibly being TRBD2 (5 bases). V was clipped by 5 bases and J by 4 bases, with 15 bases between them. Germline loops: CDR1 LGHNT, CDR2 FRNRAP. This CDR3 contains 15 residues. The CDR3 bases are TGTGCTAGTGGTCCCGGGAAACTCCTTTACAATGAGCAGTTCTTC. It yields the protein CASGPGKLLYNEQFF. Complete variable domain (other parts from reference TRBV12-5 and TRBJ2-1): DARVTQTPRHKVTEMGQEVTMRCQPILGHNTVFWYRQTMMQGLELLAYFRNRAPLDDSGMPKDRFSAEMPDATLATLKIQPSEPRDSAVYFCASGPGKLLYNEQFFGPGTRLTVL.

This sequence joins TRBV5-1 and TRBJ1-1; 8 bases align to TRBD1. The CDR3 has 14 amino acids. Unmatched junction bases numbered 6, after V lost 4 bases and J lost 4 bases. The germline CDR1 and CDR2 sequences are SGHRS and YFSETQ. CDR3 sequence reads: CASSHDRGGTEAFF. The CDR3 coding sequence is TGCGCCAGCAGCCATGACAGGGGAGGCACTGAAGCTTTCTTT.

The V gene is TRBV7-2, the J gene TRBJ1-1, with a tentative D call TRBD1 (6 bases). Trimming left V 3 bases short and J 3 bases short, with 20 bases between. Germline V gives CDR1 SGHTA, CDR2 FQGNSA. This CDR3 has 17 residues. CDR3 loop: CASSLQGINAIYTEAFF. Written as DNA, the CDR3 is TGTGCCAGCAGCTTGCAGGGGATAAACGCAATCTACACTGAAGCTTTCTTT.

The rearrangement joins TRBV7-3 to TRBJ2-6; 10 nucleotides line up with TRBD2. Germline CDR1 reads SGHTA; CDR2 reads FQGTGA. The CDR3 sequence is 19 residues long. V gave up 5 bases and J gave up 2 bases; unmatched junction bases: 12. The CDR3 spells CASSPARTSGSAGANVLTF. The CDR3 coding sequence is TGTGCCAGCAGCCCGGCCCGGACTAGCGGTAGTGCTGGGGCCAACGTCCTGACTTTC. The full variable domain, in which reference TRBV7-3 and TRBJ2-6 provide the parts outside the CDR3, is GAGVSQTPSNKVTEKGKYVELRCDPISGHTALYWYRQSLGQGPEFLIYFQGTGAADDSGLPNDRFFAVRPEGSVSTLKIQRTERGDSAVYLCASSPARTSGSAGANVLTFGAGSRLTVL.

In its sample, this clone was seen many times. The chain has TRBV6-5 and TRBJ1-1; D not certain. The germline CDR1 and CDR2 sequences are MNHEY and SVGAGI. The V end lost 6 bases, the J end lost 1 base, and 9 bases lay between the germline ends. This CDR3 is built from 13 residues. Here the CDR3 reads CASRAPWNTEAFF. In DNA, the CDR3 is TGTGCCAGCAGAGCCCCGTGGAACACTGAAGCTTTCTTT.